Listed below are T cell receptor beta chains from one sample, sequenced in a study of T cell responses to AZD1222 COVID-19 vaccine. TCRdb keeps only in-frame clones here, not all; method: immunoSEQ multiplex PCR. This sample yields around 180,000 clones, of which about 90% are seen a single time; under 8% belongs to the top ten. The input for sequencing was peripheral blood, taken on day 0 of AZD1222 vaccination. Receptor source: an adult in good health. CDR3s include the opening cysteine and the closing phenylalanine or tryptophan. The D gene is left open where the match is weak. A row's size may be missing; if present it is once, few, many or a size class.

length,D,size,J,V,CDR3,DNA
15,.,.,TRBJ1-5,TRBV28,CASLFTGPSNQPQHF,TGTGCCAGTCTGTTTACAGGGCCTAGCAATCAGCCCCAGCATTTT
12,.,.,TRBJ1-6,TRBV12-3/TRBV12-4,CASSRIDSPLHF,TGTGCCAGCAGTAGGATTGATTCACCCCTCCACTTT
13,.,.,TRBJ1-5,TRBV28,CASSLSRNQPQHF,TGTGCCAGCAGTTTATCCAGAAATCAGCCCCAGCATTTT
15,TRBD2,.,TRBJ2-1,TRBV2,CASMTGTSGSLQQFF,TGTGCCAGCATGACCGGGACTAGCGGGAGTTTACAGCAGTTCTTC
14,.,.,TRBJ2-3,TRBV5-1,CASSLAASVDTQYF,TGCGCCAGCAGCTTGGCGGCTAGCGTAGATACGCAGTATTTT
15,.,few,TRBJ2-7,TRBV7-9,CASSLTPTETYEQYF,TGTGCCAGCAGCTTAACCCCGACAGAAACCTACGAGCAGTACTTC
13,.,.,TRBJ2-1,TRBV28,CASSLMGRNEQFF,TGTGCCAGCAGTTTGATGGGCAGGAATGAGCAGTTCTTC
14,TRBD1,.,TRBJ2-7,TRBV7-9,CASNPGQGIYEQYF,TGTGCCAGCAACCCGGGACAGGGTATTTACGAGCAGTACTTC
16,.,.,TRBJ2-2,TRBV3-1/TRBV3-2,CASSQDKGWNTGELFF,TGTGCCAGCAGCCAAGATAAGGGGTGGAACACCGGGGAGCTGTTTTTT
15,TRBD1,.,TRBJ1-2,TRBV5-1,CASSLALQGALGYTF,TGCGCCAGCAGCTTGGCCCTCCAGGGGGCTTTAGGCTACACCTTC
15,TRBD1,few,TRBJ1-1,TRBV5-4,CASSRTGTGYTEAFF,TGTGCCAGCAGCCGTACCGGGACAGGGTACACTGAAGCTTTCTTT
14,.,.,TRBJ2-1,TRBV19,CASRGHGEYNEQFF,TGTGCCAGTAGGGGCCATGGGGAATACAATGAGCAGTTCTTC
15,.,.,TRBJ1-6,TRBV19,CASSPRDTRDSPLHF,TGTGCCAGTAGCCCCCGGGACACTCGAGATTCACCCCTCCACTTT
16,.,once,TRBJ2-3,TRBV5-1,CASKGWASQGTDTQYF,TGCGCCAGCAAAGGATGGGCTAGCCAGGGGACAGATACGCAGTATTTT
15,TRBD1,.,TRBJ1-5,TRBV7-9,CASSLGDRGGQPQHF,TGTGCCAGCAGCTTAGGGGACAGGGGCGGTCAGCCCCAGCATTTT
14,TRBD2,.,TRBJ2-7,TRBV28,CASSQVAGGYEQYF,TGTGCCAGCAGTCAAGTGGCGGGGGGGTACGAGCAGTACTTC
12,.,.,TRBJ2-2,TRBV5-1,CASSFKTGELFF,TGCGCCAGCAGCTTCAAGACCGGGGAGCTGTTTTTT
15,TRBD2,.,TRBJ2-7,TRBV6-5,CASLLAGGPGIEQYF,TGTGCCAGCCTACTAGCGGGAGGGCCGGGGATCGAGCAGTACTTC
13,.,.,TRBJ1-2,TRBV2,CASRRTALYGYTF,TGTGCCAGCAGAAGGACAGCCCTGTATGGCTACACCTTC
19,TRBD1,once,TRBJ2-7,TRBV6-6,CASSLGSGTGERRAYEQYF,TGTGCCAGCAGTCTAGGGTCCGGGACAGGGGAACGGCGAGCCTACGAGCAGTACTTC
14,.,.,TRBJ1-4,TRBV7-2,CASSLGSGGTKLFF,TGTGCCAGCAGCTTAGGGTCGGGGGGCACGAAACTGTTTTTT
13,.,.,TRBJ1-5,TRBV6-6,CASSRRDLSTQHF,TGTGCCAGCAGTAGAAGGGACCTCAGTACCCAGCATTTT
15,.,.,TRBJ1-5,TRBV7-2,CASSPRAGGVEPQHF,TGTGCCAGCAGCCCCAGGGCCGGCGGGGTTGAGCCCCAGCATTTT
15,TRBD2,.,TRBJ2-3,TRBV19,CASSRGSGGTDTQYF,TGTGCCAGTAGTAGAGGGAGCGGGGGGACAGATACGCAGTATTTT
18,.,.,TRBJ1-2,TRBV6-2/TRBV6-3,CASSYRAIRQTINYGYTF,TGTGCCAGCAGTTACCGGGCGATCCGGCAGACTATAAACTATGGCTACACCTTC
13,.,.,TRBJ2-2,TRBV30,CAWSVRPTGELFF,TGTGCCTGGAGTGTGCGGCCCACCGGGGAGCTGTTTTTT
13,.,once,TRBJ2-7,TRBV7-9,CASSSASFYEQYF,TGTGCCAGCAGCTCCGCGTCTTTCTACGAGCAGTACTTC
12,.,.,TRBJ2-1,TRBV18,CASSLGDNEQFF,TGTGCCAGCTCACTAGGGGACAATGAGCAGTTCTTC
15,.,.,TRBJ2-7,TRBV3-1/TRBV3-2,CASSQDHGVGYEQYF,TGTGCCAGCAGCCAAGATCACGGGGTGGGGTACGAGCAGTACTTC
13,.,.,TRBJ1-1,TRBV7-2,CASSLVSTPEAFF,TGTGCCAGCAGCTTAGTGAGTACGCCTGAAGCTTTCTTT
14,.,.,TRBJ2-4,TRBV7-2,CASSLVVAKNIQYF,TGTGCCAGCAGCTTAGTGGTAGCCAAAAACATTCAGTACTTC
11,.,once,TRBJ1-2,TRBV20-1,CSASDNYGYTF,TGCAGTGCTAGTGACAACTATGGCTACACCTTC
15,.,.,TRBJ1-6,TRBV2,CASSEAGQPYSPLHF,TGTGCCAGCAGTGAAGCAGGGCAGCCTTACTCACCCCTCCACTTT
13,.,.,TRBJ2-7,TRBV5-4,CASSFGLSYEQYF,TGTGCCAGCAGCTTTGGATTATCCTACGAGCAGTACTTC
16,.,.,TRBJ1-3,TRBV19,CASSTTGGPGGNTIYF,TGTGCCAGTAGTACAACCGGAGGTCCGGGGGGAAACACCATATATTTT
14,TRBD1,.,TRBJ2-7,TRBV6-2/TRBV6-3,CASSSGQGLYEQYF,TGTGCCAGCAGTTCGGGACAGGGACTCTACGAGCAGTACTTC
15,.,.,TRBJ1-6,TRBV2,CASSEANPSNSPLHF,TGTGCCAGCAGTGAAGCGAACCCCTCTAATTCACCCCTCCACTTT
15,.,.,TRBJ2-1,TRBV30,CAWTEGLSSYNEQFF,TGTGCCTGGACTGAGGGGTTAAGCTCCTACAATGAGCAGTTCTTC
14,.,.,TRBJ2-3,TRBV27,CASSFLGGPDTQYF,TGTGCCAGCAGTTTTCTTGGGGGCCCAGATACGCAGTATTTT
17,.,.,TRBJ1-5,TRBV7-2,CASSPFGGPLSNQPQHF,TGTGCCAGCAGCCCGTTTGGGGGGCCCCTTAGCAATCAGCCCCAGCATTTT
20,.,.,TRBJ1-5,TRBV28,CASSQWLGTSSVHLNQPQHF,TGTGCCAGCAGCCAGTGGTTGGGGACCTCAAGCGTTCACCTCAATCAGCCCCAGCATTTT
15,.,.,TRBJ1-4,TRBV2,CASSAQPSSLEKLFF,TGTGCCAGCAGTGCTCAACCGTCTAGTCTTGAAAAACTGTTTTTT
15,TRBD1,.,TRBJ1-3,TRBV5-1,CASSSTGGSGNTIYF,TGCGCCAGCAGCTCGACAGGGGGCTCTGGAAACACCATATATTTT
16,TRBD1,.,TRBJ1-6,TRBV4-3,CASSHPGQIYNSPLHF,TGCGCCAGCAGCCATCCGGGACAGATCTATAATTCACCCCTCCACTTT
16,TRBD1,.,TRBJ2-7,TRBV19,CASSTPPGQGTYEQYF,TGTGCCAGTAGTACTCCACCGGGACAGGGGACCTACGAGCAGTACTTC
13,.,.,TRBJ2-7,TRBV11-3,CASSPRGGNEQYF,TGTGCCAGCAGCCCTAGGGGGGGTAACGAGCAGTACTTC
12,TRBD1,.,TRBJ1-6,TRBV7-9,CASSQGDSPLHF,TGTGCCAGCAGCCAGGGGGATTCACCCCTCCACTTT
16,.,once,TRBJ2-1,TRBV28,CASSVTGRQGRNEQFF,TGTGCCAGCAGTGTGACGGGTAGGCAGGGGAGGAATGAGCAGTTCTTC
13,.,.,TRBJ2-3,TRBV6-1,CASSEVATDTQYF,TGTGCCAGCAGTGAAGTAGCGACAGATACGCAGTATTTT
15,.,.,TRBJ1-4,TRBV19,CASSISLATNEKLFF,TGTGCCAGTAGTATTTCGCTAGCAACTAATGAAAAACTGTTTTTT
13,TRBD2,.,TRBJ2-5,TRBV18,CASSRAGEETQYF,TGTGCCAGCTCACGGGCGGGGGAGGAGACCCAGTACTTC
14,TRBD1,.,TRBJ2-7,TRBV29-1,CSVGTERSSYEQYF,TGCAGCGTCGGGACAGAGCGAAGCTCCTACGAGCAGTACTTC
16,.,.,TRBJ1-5,TRBV28,CATQTGGGGGNQPQHF,TGTGCCACCCAAACGGGGGGGGGAGGCGGCAATCAGCCCCAGCATTTT
15,.,.,TRBJ1-2,TRBV18,CASSPSAGRHYGYTF,TGTGCCAGCTCACCATCGGCAGGGAGGCACTATGGCTACACCTTC
14,.,.,TRBJ1-6,TRBV2,CASSPLSYNSPLHF,TGTGCCAGCAGCCCTCTCTCCTATAATTCACCCCTCCACTTT